These 17 T cell receptor beta chains originate from one sample sequenced in a study of T-cell reconstitution after alpha-beta-depleted transplantation in children. It was with unique molecular identifiers that the TCRbeta library was prepared. TCRdb reanalysed the PCR reads using MiXCR and keeps one entry per CDR3 protein. Found here are 400,000 to 450,000 distinct CDR3 sequences, 43% of them singletons; the top ten hold under 30%. This sample comprised PBMCs, obtained before TCRalphabeta/CD19-depleted stem cell transplant. The receptors stem from a girl aged 2 to 9 with aplastic anemia, due to receive a stem cell transplant.

V is TRBV20-1 and J is TRBJ2-7; the D gene could be TRBD1 or TRBD2 (5 bases each). CDR3 length: 9 residues. Germline lookup yields CDR1 DFQATT and CDR2 SNEGSKA (reference sequence). The CDR3 here is CSARPWGRV. The CDR3 nucleotides are TGCAGTGCTAGACCCTGGGGACGGGTC.

The V and J genes are TRBV20-1 and TRBJ2-2; D possibly uses TRBD1 or TRBD2 (5 bases each). Germline V gene lookup returns CDR1 DFQATT and CDR2 SNEGSKA (reference sequence). Trimming shortened V by 3 bases and J by 2 bases, and 10 bases separated the two germline ends. CDR3 length: 14 amino acids. CDR3 amino acids: CSARPGTNTGELFF. The CDR3 DNA is TGCAGTGCTAGGCCCGGGACCAACACCGGGGAGCTGTTTTTT.

This clonotype turned up a few times. The chain employs TRBV20-1 and TRBJ2-3; either TRBD1 or TRBD2 may supply D (5 bases each). Deletions cut 7 bases from V and 2 bases from J, with 16 bases between. This CDR3 is built from 14 residues. From germline, CDR1 is DFQATT and CDR2 SNEGSKA (reference sequence). The DNA of the CDR3 is TGCAGTGGGGGCGGGCGCCCCAACACAGATACGCAGTATTTT. Its translation: CSGGGRPNTDTQYF.

The CDR3 is CATFTNEQFF. The CDR3 DNA is TGTGCCACCTTTACCAATGAGCAGTTCTTC. The chain couples TRBV15 to TRBJ2-1; no reliable D call. The CDR3 is 10 amino acids. V lost 8 bases, J lost 6 bases, and 5 bases lay in between. Germline V gene lookup returns CDR1 LNHNV and CDR2 YYDKDF (reference sequence).

The chain is built from TRBV7-9 and TRBJ2-7; D is possibly TRBD1 (6 bases). CDR1 is SEHNR, CDR2 FQNEAQ, per germline (reference sequence). Trimming removed 3 bases from V and 0 bases from J, with 12 bases in between. This CDR3 contains 15 residues. CDR3 region: CASSFRDIFSYEQYF. The CDR3 DNA reads TGTGCCAGCAGCTTTAGGGACATTTTCTCCTACGAGCAGTACTTC.

Many counts were recorded for this clonotype. This chain links TRBV4-1 with TRBJ2-1; D might be TRBD2 (5 bases). V shed 3 bases and J shed 14 bases, with 11 bases lying between them. CDR1 is MGHRA, CDR2 YSYEKL, per germline. The CDR3 runs to 11 residues. CDR3 residues: CASSHRRGKFF. The CDR3 DNA is TGCGCCAGCAGCCATCGTCGAGGGAAGTTCTTC.

V gene TRBV6-6 combines with J gene TRBJ2-2, with no clear D. Between the trimmed V and J ends, which lost 5 bases and 3 bases, there was a span of 7 bases. Per the germline V gene, CDR1 is MNHNY and CDR2 is SVGAGI (reference sequence). The CDR3 is 13 amino acids. The chain's CDR3 is CASSREYTGELFF. CDR3 coding DNA: TGTGCCAGCAGTCGAGAGTACACCGGGGAGCTGTTTTTT.

The rearrangement uses TRBV7-2 and TRBJ2-7; TRBD1 or TRBD2 may be the D gene (5 bases each). The V gene's germline CDR1 is SGHTA and CDR2 FQGNSA. The CDR3 is 15 amino acids. The V and J ends lost 2 bases and 2 bases respectively, with 13 bases between them. Written as DNA, the CDR3 is TGTGCCAGCAGCTTATTACTCGGGGACGCCTACGAGCAGTACTTC. Its translation is CASSLLLGDAYEQYF.

This clonotype has a handful of counts. The rearrangement links TRBV15 to TRBJ2-1, with a weak D call TRBD1 (8 bases). CDR1 and CDR2 from the germline V gene are LNHNV and YYDKDF (reference sequence). CDR3 length: 15 amino acids. The V gene lost 8 bases and the J gene lost 5 bases, with 19 bases spanning the gap. The CDR3, as DNA: TGTGCCACCGGGGGGGCCGGGACAGGTCACAATGAGCAGTTCTTC. Amino acid sequence: CATGGAGTGHNEQFF. The full variable domain, its missing parts supplied by reference TRBV15 and TRBJ2-1, is DAMVIQNPRYQVTQFGKPVTLSCSQTLNHNVMYWYQQKSSQAPKLLFHYYDKDFNNEADTPDNFQSRRPNTSFCFLDIRSPGLGDTAMYLCATGGAGTGHNEQFFGPGTRLTVL.

The chain combines TRBV10-3 with TRBJ2-1; TRBD2 might be the D (7 bases). The germline V gene encodes CDR1 ENHRY and CDR2 SYGVKD. This CDR3 is 16 amino acids long. V dropped 4 bases and J dropped 7 bases, with 20 bases sitting between them. The chain's CDR3 is CAISVPRREGGNEQFF. CDR3 bases: TGTGCCATCAGTGTCCCTAGGAGGGAGGGGGGTAATGAGCAGTTCTTC.

The chain is built from TRBV7-2 and TRBJ2-2; the D is unclear. CDR1 and CDR2 from the germline V gene are SGHTA and FQGNSA. CDR3 length equals 15 residues. The V and J ends lost 1 base and 4 bases respectively, with 10 bases between them. CDR3 DNA sequence: TGTGCCAGCAGCTTAGAACGATTTTCCACCGGGGAGCTGTTTTTT. Protein: CASSLERFSTGELFF.

This clonotype was recorded many times. The chain recombines TRBV10-3 with TRBJ1-5, with no clear D. Germline V lookup: CDR1 ENHRY, CDR2 SYGVKD. This CDR3 is 14 amino acids long. The V and J ends lost 2 bases and 6 bases respectively, with 11 bases between them. The CDR3 nucleotides read TGTGCCATCAGTGAGCGCGGGCCGGCTCAGCCCCAGCATTTT. It translates to CAISERGPAQPQHF.

This clonotype occurred many times. The rearrangement joins TRBV10-3 to TRBJ2-6; D possibly uses TRBD1 or TRBD2 (5 bases each). The ends were cut back, 11 bases at V and 0 bases at J, with 14 bases in the middle. Germline V gives CDR1 ENHRY, CDR2 SYGVKD. The CDR3 length is 15 residues. The CDR3 DNA reads as TGTGCCGTAAGGGACGGCCTCTCTGGGGCCAACGTCCTGACTTTC. This sequence encodes CAVRDGLSGANVLTF.

The chain recombines TRBV5-8 with TRBJ2-6, with unresolved D. The CDR3 covers 17 residues. CDR1 is SGHTS, CDR2 YDEGEE, per germline. Trimming stripped 1 base from V and 0 bases from J, with 11 bases between. CDR3 DNA: TGTGCCAGCAGCTTGTTAATCCCCCTCTCTGGGGCCAACGTCCTGACTTTC. It codes for CASSLLIPLSGANVLTF.

The chain is built from TRBV5-1 and TRBJ2-5; D call uncertain. Trimming cost V 5 bases and J 3 bases, with 14 bases left between them. Germline CDR1 is SGHRS and CDR2 is YFSETQ. The CDR3 length is 14 residues. The chain's CDR3 is CASSSLGLEETQYF. Here the CDR3 DNA reads TGCGCCAGCAGTTCATTAGGTTTGGAAGAGACCCAGTACTTC.

There are many counts of this clonotype. The chain is built from TRBV27 and TRBJ2-6; D remains unclear. Germline V gene sequence: CDR1 MNHEY, CDR2 SMNVEV (reference sequence). V was pared by 6 bases and J by 2 bases, with 11 bases between. This CDR3 comprises 15 residues. CDR3 sequence reads: CASRAGQPGANVLTF. For the CDR3, the DNA is TGTGCCAGCAGGGCAGGTCAACCTGGGGCCAACGTCCTGACTTTC.

This clonotype was picked up a small number of times. CDR3 sequence: CASSLRGQGSTNEKLFF. CDR3 in DNA: TGTGCCAGCAGCTTAAGGGGACAGGGGTCAACTAATGAAAAACTGTTTTTT. This sequence joins TRBV7-9 and TRBJ1-4, with TRBD1 matching 10 bases. Germline V gene lookup returns CDR1 SEHNR and CDR2 FQNEAQ (reference sequence). J lost 0 bases, V lost 2 bases, and 3 bases had no gene match. This CDR3 is 17 amino acids long.